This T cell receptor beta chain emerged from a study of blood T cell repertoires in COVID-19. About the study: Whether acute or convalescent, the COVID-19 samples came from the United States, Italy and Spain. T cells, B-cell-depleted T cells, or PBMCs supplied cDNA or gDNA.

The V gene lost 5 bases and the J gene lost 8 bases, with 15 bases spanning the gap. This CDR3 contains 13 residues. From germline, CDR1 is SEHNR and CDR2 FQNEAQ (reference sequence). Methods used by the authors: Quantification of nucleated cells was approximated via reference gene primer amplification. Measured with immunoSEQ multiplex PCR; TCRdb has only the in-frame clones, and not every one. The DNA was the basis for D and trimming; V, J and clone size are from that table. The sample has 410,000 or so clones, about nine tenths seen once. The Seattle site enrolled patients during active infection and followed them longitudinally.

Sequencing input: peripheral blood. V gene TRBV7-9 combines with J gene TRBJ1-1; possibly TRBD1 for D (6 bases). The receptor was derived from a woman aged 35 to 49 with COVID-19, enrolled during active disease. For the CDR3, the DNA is TGTGCCAGCAGCCTCTGGGAGGGGGAGGAAGCTTTCTTT. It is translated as CASSLWEGEEAFF.